This T cell receptor (beta chain) was identified in a study of blood T cell repertoires in COVID-19. Study context: COVID-19 samples, acute and convalescent, were from the United States, Italy and Spain. In each case, the material was cDNA or gDNA derived from T cells, B-cell-depleted T cells, or PBMCs.

How the authors handled the data: For nucleated cells, counts were estimated from reference gene primer amplification. The table came from immunoSEQ multiplex PCR; TCRdb's copy has only in-frame clones and leaves some out. The DNA was the basis for D and trimming; V, J and clone size are from that table. The sample has under 140,000 clones, 75% to 85% seen once; the top ten hold 16%. This CDR3 is built from 15 residues. The germline V gene has CDR1 ENHRY and CDR2 SYGVKD. After removal of 7 bases from V and 6 bases from J, the junction contained 7 bases not matched to a gene. The sequence came from a woman in her sixties or seventies with acute or convalescent COVID-19. This chain joins TRBV10-3 and TRBJ2-1; 12 bases are a match to TRBD2. Material for sequencing was peripheral blood. As DNA, the CDR3 is TGTGCCATCACGCCTAGCGGGGGGGCCCCCAATGAGCAGTTCTTC. It translates to CAITPSGGAPNEQFF.